This record looks at one T cell receptor (beta chain) sequence and its context. As yet, its antigen is unknown. The PCR contained 60 Vbeta and 13 Jbeta primers. The protocol was immunoSEQ multiplex PCR, while the TCRdb copy is restricted to in-frame clones and leaves out a portion. The sample has roughly 180,000 clones, around four fifths seen once. This sample is drawn from a study of cytomegalovirus exposure and HLA in healthy donors. V lost 6 bases to trimming and J lost 1 base; unmatched junction nucleotides: 8. CDR3 length: 15 residues. Germline CDR1 and CDR2: MNHNY and SVGAGI (reference sequence). Despite likely unrecorded immune exposures, the donors were nominally healthy at the time of sampling. Findings and caveats of the study: TRBV6-2, TRBV6-3 and some other V segments were unresolvable in 87-base-pair reads.

The specimen was PBMCs. This sequence originates from a man aged 25 to 40 in good health and CMV-seronegative. This rearrangement joins TRBV6-6 to TRBJ1-1; TRBD1 matches at 7 bases. CDR3 in amino acids: CASRTQQGTNTEAFF. The DNA of the CDR3 is TGTGCCAGCAGAACCCAACAGGGGACGAACACTGAAGCTTTCTTT.